A single sample is the source of the 30 T cell receptor beta chains below, sequenced in a study of cytomegalovirus exposure and HLA in healthy donors. The PCR used 60 Vbeta and 13 Jbeta primers. Libraries were prepared by immunoSEQ multiplex PCR; TCRdb keeps only in-frame clonotypes and omits some of them. There are roughly 130,000 clones in the sample; about 76% occur only once, and more than 6% lies in the top ten. The sequencing input was PBMCs. Every receptor here comes from a man aged 40-55 years in good health and CMV-seropositive.

The CDR3 region has the DNA TGTGCCAGCAGTCGGGACAGGGGGATCGGGGAGCTGTTTTTT. The encoded protein is CASSRDRGIGELFF. The rearrangement uses TRBV28 and TRBJ2-2, with 11 bases identical to TRBD1. In germline, CDR1 is MDHEN, CDR2 SYDVKM. The junction had 3 bases not matched to a gene; V was cut back by 5 bases and J by 7 bases. The CDR3 consists of 14 residues. Based on the CDR3 plus reference TRBV28 and TRBJ2-2, the full variable domain is DVKVTQSSRYLVKRTGEKVFLECVQDMDHENMFWYRQDPGLGLRLIYFSYDVKMKEKGDIPEGYSVSREKKERFSLILESASTNQTSMYLCASSRDRGIGELFFGEGSRLTVL.

The J gene is TRBJ2-1, the V gene TRBV9, with a possible D match to TRBD1 (5 bases). The germline V and J ends were trimmed by 3 bases and 4 bases, with 17 bases remaining between them. This CDR3 is built from 16 residues. Germline CDR1 reads SGDLS; CDR2 reads YYNGEE. CDR3 loop: CASSESTGSPYNEQFF. CDR3 nucleotide sequence: TGTGCCAGCAGCGAATCAACAGGTTCCCCGTACAATGAGCAGTTCTTC.

This clone was found a few times. One end of the junction is discordant with germline, which a read error may explain. This chain's CDR3 is CASSVSTFRRPEQPQHF. The DNA of the CDR3 is TGCGCCAGCAGTGTGAGCACATTCCGGAGACCTGAGCAGCCCCAGCATTTT. V usage is TRBV6-1 and J usage is TRBJ1-5; D is ambiguous. Per germline, CDR1 MNHNS and CDR2 SASEGT. This CDR3 is 17 amino acids long.

The chain is built from TRBV5-4 and TRBJ2-3; a possible D gene is TRBD2 (5 bases). Looked up from germline, CDR1 is SGHNT and CDR2 is YYREEE (reference sequence). The CDR3 totals 15 residues. The ends were cut back, 0 bases at V and 1 base at J, with 9 bases in the middle. The DNA for the CDR3 is TGTGCCAGCAGCTTGGCTGGACTTCGCACAGATACGCAGTATTTT. It codes for CASSLAGLRTDTQYF.

This rearrangement joins TRBV29-1 to TRBJ1-1; D is perhaps TRBD1 (6 bases). The V gene's germline CDR1 is SQVTM and CDR2 ANQGSEA. This CDR3 has 14 amino acids. With 7 bases removed from V and 10 bases from J, the gap between germline ends came to 25 bases. CDR3 residues: CSATATGSRNGAFF. CDR3 sequence (DNA): TGCAGCGCCACCGCTACAGGGAGCCGGAACGGAGCTTTCTTT.

This clone was picked up a small number of times. The chain recombines TRBV19 with TRBJ1-2; 7 nucleotides align to TRBD1. Germline V gives CDR1 LNHDA, CDR2 SQIVND (reference sequence). With 3 bases clipped from V and 7 bases from J, the junction kept 5 bases outside the gene matches. The CDR3 covers 13 residues. The CDR3 loop reads CASSINSGGGYTF. In DNA, the CDR3 is TGTGCCAGTAGTATTAACTCAGGGGGTGGCTACACCTTC.

The chain recombines TRBV18 with TRBJ1-1; 7 positions agree with TRBD1. The CDR3 spans 18 residues. The J segment lost 2 bases and the V segment lost 5 bases, leaving 17 bases of the junction unmatched. Germline assignment: CDR1 KGHSH and CDR2 LQKENI. As DNA, the CDR3 is TGTGCCAGCTCAGTTATTCCCAAGGGGGCTGATACAAACACTGAAGCTTTCTTT. It codes for CASSVIPKGADTNTEAFF.

The chain joins TRBV29-1 to TRBJ2-2; 7 positions match TRBD1. Trimming cost V 5 bases and J 0 bases; bases outside gene matches: 6. Germline values: CDR1 SQVTM, CDR2 ANQGSEA. The CDR3 has 15 amino acids. CDR3 nucleotide sequence: TGCAGCGTTCCTCGGGACAGACCGAACACCGGGGAGCTGTTTTTT. Its translation: CSVPRDRPNTGELFF.

There are a few counts of this clone. The CDR3 DNA reads as TGTGCCAGTAGTAGTGGACAGACCCGGTATGGCTACACCTTC. Amino acids: CASSSGQTRYGYTF. The chain recombines TRBV19 with TRBJ1-2; possibly TRBD1 for D (6 bases). CDR1 and CDR2 (germline): LNHDA, SQIVND (reference sequence). The CDR3 contains 14 residues. Trimming stripped 4 bases from V and 5 bases from J, with 14 bases between. The variable domain in full, with the rest retrieved from reference TRBV19 and TRBJ1-2, is DGGITQSPKYLFRKEGQNVTLSCEQNLNHDAMYWYRQDPGQGLRLIYYSQIVNDFQKGDIAEGYSVSREKKESFPLTVTSAQKNPTAFYLCASSSGQTRYGYTFGSGTRLTVV.

The rearrangement joins TRBV28 to TRBJ2-2, with D perhaps TRBD1 (6 bases). V lost 5 bases, J lost 5 bases, and 9 bases lay in between. This CDR3 spans 13 amino acids. Germline lookup yields CDR1 MDHEN and CDR2 SYDVKM. The CDR3 loop is CASSRGGTGELFF. The CDR3 nucleotides read TGTGCCAGCAGTCGAGGGGGTACCGGGGAGCTGTTTTTT.

The V gene is TRBV9, the J gene TRBJ2-3; 11 bases are shared with TRBD2. V was pared by 0 bases and J by 5 bases, with 2 bases of the junction left unmatched. The CDR3 has 15 residues. Looked up from germline, CDR1 is SGDLS and CDR2 is YYNGEE. The CDR3 sequence is CASSVETSGIDTQYF. The CDR3 nucleotides are TGTGCCAGCAGCGTAGAGACTAGCGGGATAGATACGCAGTATTTT.

The count of this clone is one. The chain recombines TRBV2 with TRBJ2-3; D might be TRBD2 (6 bases). Trimming left V 5 bases short and J 4 bases short, with 16 bases between. The CDR3 extends over 15 amino acids. The V gene's germline CDR1 is SNHLY and CDR2 FYNNEI. This CDR3 reads CASSQEREVPDTQYF. The CDR3 DNA reads TGTGCCAGCAGTCAGGAGAGGGAGGTGCCAGATACGCAGTATTTT.

This sequence joins TRBV28 and TRBJ2-4; a possible D gene is TRBD1 (7 bases). This CDR3 region has 12 residues. The V gene's germline CDR1 is MDHEN and CDR2 SYDVKM. V shed 5 bases and J shed 6 bases, with 8 bases lying between them. The CDR3 reads CASSQGGNIQYF. The CDR3 region has the DNA TGTGCCAGCAGTCAGGGGGGAAACATTCAGTACTTC.

This sequence joins TRBV11-1 and TRBJ1-1; D is possibly TRBD1 (6 bases). CDR3 length: 17 residues. Germline values: CDR1 SGHAT, CDR2 FQDESV (reference sequence). Trimming took 4 bases from V and 3 from J, leaving 21 bases between them. CDR3 nucleotides: TGTGCCAGCAGCTCCGTCAGCTTAGACAGGCATTACACTGAAGCTTTCTTT. Amino acid sequence: CASSSVSLDRHYTEAFF.

The rearrangement uses TRBV7-6 and TRBJ2-5; 11 bases map to TRBD2. Germline-derived CDR1 and CDR2 are SGHVS and FNYEAQ. This CDR3 contains 14 residues. V lost 3 bases, J lost 5 bases, and 2 bases stayed unmatched. The CDR3 DNA is TGTGCCAGCAGCTTTTTAGCGGGGGGGGAGACCCAGTACTTC. As protein: CASSFLAGGETQYF.

The V and J genes are TRBV18 and TRBJ1-1; D remains ambiguous. Germline loops: CDR1 KGHSH, CDR2 LQKENI. Trimming cost V 4 bases and J 0 bases, with 15 bases left between them. The CDR3 loop spans 16 amino acids. The CDR3 DNA follows: TGTGCCAGCTCACTCGATCAGTTCAGTATGAACACTGAAGCTTTCTTT. This encodes CASSLDQFSMNTEAFF.

This chain links TRBV10-1 with TRBJ2-1, with 7 positions matching TRBD2. The CDR3 totals 14 residues. Unmatched junction bases numbered 2, after V lost 6 bases and J lost 0 bases. Germline V gives CDR1 WNHNN, CDR2 SYGVQD (reference sequence). The CDR3 loop is CASSPSGSYNEQFF. The CDR3 region has the DNA TGCGCCAGCAGCCCTAGCGGCTCCTACAATGAGCAGTTCTTC.

The V and J genes are TRBV19 and TRBJ1-1; D is undetermined. The CDR3 covers 12 residues. CDR1 is LNHDA, CDR2 SQIVND, per germline (reference sequence). Trimming pared 5 bases from V and 1 base from J, leaving 5 bases between. This CDR3 is CASSHTNTEAFF. As DNA, the CDR3 is TGTGCCAGTAGTCACACGAACACTGAAGCTTTCTTT.

The chain joins TRBV5-4 to TRBJ1-2; perhaps TRBD1 as D (6 bases). CDR1 and CDR2 from the germline V gene are SGHNT and YYREEE (reference sequence). The CDR3 extends over 15 amino acids. Trimming pared 0 bases from V and 1 base from J, leaving 10 bases between. The CDR3 region is CASSLDPGVNYGYTF. The CDR3 region has the DNA TGTGCCAGCAGCTTGGACCCAGGGGTTAACTATGGCTACACCTTC.

The chain links TRBV4-1 to TRBJ2-5; 9 nucleotides align to TRBD1. TRBJ2-7 matches the DNA end more closely, so the J call is doubtful. Germline V gives CDR1 MGHRA, CDR2 YSYEKL. The CDR3 consists of 16 residues. In DNA, the CDR3 is TGCGCCAGCAGCCGCCTACAGGGGGCGAATTCCTACGAGCAGTACTTC. The encoded protein is CASSRLQGANSYEQYF.

Of note for this clone: The same CDR3 also results from other DNA sequences found in this sample. This sequence joins TRBV6-1 and TRBJ1-5; no definite D call. Germline V gives CDR1 MNHNS, CDR2 SASEGT. V shed 0 bases and J shed 1 base, with 7 bases lying between them. The CDR3 spans 15 residues. As DNA, the CDR3 is TGTGCCAGCAGTGAAGCCGGAGGGAGCAATCAGCCCCAGCATTTT. Its protein product is CASSEAGGSNQPQHF.

The V and J genes are TRBV19 and TRBJ2-7; TRBD2 aligns across 8 bases. V shed 5 bases and J 0 bases; nucleotides not matched to a gene: 12. CDR1 LNHDA and CDR2 SQIVND come from the germline V gene (reference sequence). The CDR3 length is 17 residues. The CDR3 here is CASSLSLAGSSSYEQYF. The CDR3 nucleotides read TGTGCCAGTAGTTTGTCGCTAGCGGGCAGTTCCTCCTACGAGCAGTACTTC.

CDR3 sequence: CASSPISNQPQHF. In DNA, the CDR3 is TGTGCCAGCTCACCAATAAGCAATCAGCCCCAGCATTTT. The chain employs TRBV18 and TRBJ1-5; D is undetermined. With 2 bases removed from V and 1 base from J, the gap between germline ends came to 3 bases. CDR1 and CDR2 from the germline V gene are KGHSH and LQKENI. The CDR3 has 13 residues.

The gene calls are TRBV2 and TRBJ2-7; 11 nucleotides align to TRBD2. CDR1 and CDR2 from the germline V gene are SNHLY and FYNNEI. Trimming removed 6 bases from V and 4 bases from J; junction bases left unmatched: 20. This CDR3 has 19 residues. CDR3 DNA sequence: TGTGCCAGCAGCCGAACAGGGGGCGAGGGGACTAGCGGCGGGTACGAGCAGTACTTC. The encoded protein is CASSRTGGEGTSGGYEQYF.

There are a few counts of this clone. The chain is built from TRBV5-4 and TRBJ2-1, with 9 nucleotides matching TRBD1. The CDR3 loop spans 16 amino acids. Germline V gene sequence: CDR1 SGHNT, CDR2 YYREEE (reference sequence). The V and J ends lost 4 bases and 8 bases, in that order; junction bases with no gene match: 13. CDR3 sequence (DNA): TGTGCCAGCAGCCTAGGAGGGGGACAGGGTCTGGATGAGCAGTTCTTC. Translation: CASSLGGGQGLDEQFF.

This chain joins TRBV29-1 and TRBJ1-3, with 8 bases matching TRBD1. V lost 7 bases to trimming and J lost 1 base; unmatched junction nucleotides: 9. CDR1 and CDR2 from the germline V gene are SQVTM and ANQGSEA. This CDR3 region has 15 residues. CDR3 sequence: CSARTGLGSGNTIYF. For the CDR3, the DNA is TGCAGCGCCAGGACAGGGCTAGGGTCTGGAAACACCATATATTTT.

V is TRBV2 and J is TRBJ1-5; no definite D call. CDR1 is SNHLY and CDR2 is FYNNEI in the germline V gene. The V end was cut by 4 bases, the J end by 7 bases, with 11 bases between. The CDR3 has 13 residues. The CDR3 coding sequence is TGTGCCAGCAGTGCTATCGGGTTGCAGCCCCAGCATTTT. Protein sequence: CASSAIGLQPQHF.

This clone was detected once. The chain employs TRBV7-9 and TRBJ1-1, with 7 bases fitting TRBD1. V was pared by 4 bases and J by 3 bases, with 5 bases of the junction left unmatched. Per germline, CDR1 SEHNR and CDR2 FQNEAQ (reference sequence). This CDR3 has 14 residues. The CDR3 is CASSSDTGDTEAFF. The DNA for the CDR3 is TGTGCCAGCAGCTCCGATACAGGGGACACTGAAGCTTTCTTT.

The chain couples TRBV6-5 to TRBJ1-1; 7 nucleotides agree with TRBD1. The CDR3 has 13 residues. Germline V gene sequence: CDR1 MNHEY, CDR2 SVGAGI. The V and J ends lost 6 bases and 4 bases, in that order; junction bases with no gene match: 5. This CDR3 is CASSTGVGTEAFF. The CDR3 region has the DNA TGTGCCAGCAGCACAGGGGTGGGCACTGAAGCTTTCTTT.

This chain's CDR3 is CASSRGQESSYEQYF. The DNA for the CDR3 is TGTGCCAGCAGTCGCGGACAGGAAAGCTCCTACGAGCAGTACTTC. The J gene is TRBJ2-7, the V gene TRBV27; 7 bases agree with TRBD1. V was clipped by 5 bases and J by 0 bases; unmatched bases: 7. The V gene's germline CDR1 is MNHEY and CDR2 SMNVEV (reference sequence). The CDR3 has 15 residues.